This T cell receptor beta chain was recovered during a study of identical twins. cDNA molecules carried unique molecular identifiers, and template switching added a universal primer site. TCRdb redid the calling of the 5' RACE reads with MiXCR, one entry per CDR3 protein. The repertoire holds about 260,000 distinct CDR3 sequences, with 5.5% to 7% as singletons. Study-wide results and caveats: Carriage of fewer insertions was seen in abundant cord blood beta clonotypes, whereas memory repertoires showed none. The study found weaker excess twin sharing in beta out-of-frame sequences. Analyses based on zero insertions could be partly confounded by invariant MAIT and iNKT cells.

This CDR3 has 13 residues. From germline, CDR1 is SGHAT and CDR2 FQNNGV. The V and J ends lost 3 bases and 3 bases, in that order; junction bases with no gene match: 2. Concerning this clonotype itself: The antigen is not known.

These data were also reused for a study on yellow fever vaccine responses in identical twins.

This receptor was identified in a woman under 30 in good health. This chain joins TRBV11-2 and TRBJ2-7; 7 nucleotides line up with TRBD1. The sample comprised memory (CD45RO+) T cells sorted from blood. As DNA, the CDR3 is TGTGCCAGCAGCTTGGGACAGCTCTACGAGCAGTACGTC. Its translation is CASSLGQLYEQYV.